One and the same sample provided the 20 T cell receptor beta chains below, sequenced in a study of neurological immune-mediated disorders. One entry per CDR3 protein, called by TCRdb with MiXCR from the 5' RACE reads. The sample consists of some 25,000 distinct CDR3 sequences, 6.5% to 8% of them appearing once. Sequencing was carried out using PBMCs. The receptors here all came from a middle-aged woman in good health.

This clonotype was seen repeatedly, ten times or more. The chain has TRBV7-6 and TRBJ2-2; D is unresolved. The V and J ends lost 1 base and 2 bases respectively, with 8 bases between them. This CDR3 region has 15 residues. Germline V lookup: CDR1 SGHVS, CDR2 FNYEAQ. The DNA for the CDR3 is TGTGCCAGCAGCTTAGTAGCTCTCAACACCGGGGAGCTGTTTTTT. Its protein product is CASSLVALNTGELFF.

This clonotype appeared many times. CDR3 DNA: TGTGCCAGCAGCGACGGACTCGTGGACACCATATATTTT. Translating gives CASSDGLVDTIYF. The chain links TRBV5-5 to TRBJ1-3; D gene ambiguous. Trimming cost V 4 bases and J 8 bases, with 13 bases left between them. The germline gives CDR1 SGHKS, CDR2 YYEKEE (reference sequence). This CDR3 comprises 13 residues.

In its sample, this clonotype was seen many times. The V call is TRBV29-1, the J call TRBJ1-3; D call uncertain. CDR3 length: 11 residues. In germline, CDR1 is SQVTM, CDR2 ANQGSEA. The V end lost 7 bases, the J end lost 3 bases, and 7 bases lay between the germline ends. CDR3 DNA sequence: TGCAGCGCTCCAGATGGAAACACCATATATTTT. As protein: CSAPDGNTIYF.

In its sample, this clonotype was seen many times. At one of its ends the junction is not consistent with the germline gene, which may arise from a read error. The chain couples TRBV20-1 to TRBJ2-7; D is unresolved. The CDR3 length is 13 residues. CDR1 and CDR2 (germline): DFQATT, SNEGSKA (reference sequence). The CDR3 nucleotides read TGCAGTGCCAGAGTACCGCCACCCTACGAGCAGTACTTC. It encodes CSARVPPPYEQYF.

This clonotype was counted many times. The chain recombines TRBV6-1 with TRBJ1-5; D may be TRBD1 (5 bases). The germline CDR1 and CDR2 sequences are MNHNS and SASEGT. The CDR3 is 17 residues long. V was shortened by 10 bases and J by 8 bases, with 30 bases between the two germline ends. The CDR3 loop reads CAIQRGARRRVGEPQHF. DNA of the CDR3: TGTGCCATCCAACGAGGGGCGAGACGCCGTGTAGGGGAGCCCCAGCATTTT.

This clonotype was counted ten times or more. This chain joins TRBV28 and TRBJ2-7; TRBD2 matches 8 bases. V was pared by 6 bases and J by 3 bases, with 7 bases of the junction left unmatched. CDR1 is MDHEN, CDR2 SYDVKM, per germline. The CDR3 length is 14 residues. Here the CDR3 reads CASSRGAGGYEQYF. The CDR3 bases are TGTGCCAGCAGCCGGGGGGCGGGGGGCTACGAGCAGTACTTC.

This clonotype was counted many times. The chain joins TRBV20-1 to TRBJ2-1, with a weak D call TRBD2 (5 bases). This CDR3 comprises 15 residues. Per germline, CDR1 DFQATT and CDR2 SNEGSKA (reference sequence). Between the trimmed V and J ends, which lost 5 bases and 8 bases, there was a span of 22 bases. CDR3 bases: TGCAGTGCTTCCCGCTCACCATCCCCCGGGGATGAGCAGTTCTTC. It specifies CSASRSPSPGDEQFF.

This clonotype counts as medium-sized. The CDR3 reads CASSFPDLGETQYF. DNA for the CDR3: TGTGCCAGCAGCTTCCCAGACTTAGGCGAGACCCAGTACTTC. V gene TRBV7-2 combines with J gene TRBJ2-5, with D unclear. V was cut by 3 bases and J by 5 bases, with 13 bases left in between. There are 14 residues in the CDR3. Per the germline V gene, CDR1 is SGHTA and CDR2 is FQGNSA.

This clonotype ranks as medium-sized. The genes are TRBV7-2 and TRBJ1-6; no reliable D call. In germline, CDR1 is SGHTA, CDR2 FQGNSA. V lost 4 bases to trimming and J lost 12 bases, with 7 bases between them. The CDR3 sequence is 11 residues long. CDR3 in DNA: TGTGCCAGCAGCTCGGGCGGACCCCTCCACTTT. This translates into CASSSGGPLHF.

This clonotype was observed many times. The chain employs TRBV5-4 and TRBJ2-5; D gene uncertain. Germline V gene lookup returns CDR1 SGHNT and CDR2 YYREEE (reference sequence). The V end was cut by 4 bases, the J end by 5 bases, with 12 bases between. This CDR3 has 13 amino acids. Here the CDR3 reads CASSVPLGETQYF. The CDR3 nucleotides are TGTGCCAGCAGCGTGCCTTTAGGGGAGACCCAGTACTTC.

This clonotype was found many times. The chain employs TRBV4-2 and TRBJ2-5, with 10 bases matching TRBD2. CDR1 is LGHNA and CDR2 is YNFKEQ in the germline V gene. The CDR3 has 17 residues. With 0 bases clipped from V and 5 bases from J, the junction kept 9 bases outside the gene matches. CDR3 bases: TGTGCCAGCAGCCAAGATCCGGCTAGCGGGAGAAGTGAGACCCAGTACTTC. Residues: CASSQDPASGRSETQYF.

This clonotype is categorized as medium-sized. The J gene is TRBJ1-5, the V gene TRBV15; D call uncertain. The CDR3 is 14 residues long. In germline, CDR1 is LNHNV, CDR2 YYDKDF (reference sequence). Trimming took off 5 bases at V and 6 bases at J, with 14 bases between the two ends. This chain's CDR3 is CATSPGQVAQPQHF. The CDR3 nucleotides read TGTGCCACCAGCCCCGGGCAGGTGGCTCAGCCCCAGCATTTT.

Relative to its sample, this clonotype is medium-sized. The CDR3 protein is CASSPGVLNTGELFF. The CDR3, as DNA: TGTGCCAGCAGTCCAGGGGTTCTGAACACCGGGGAGCTGTTTTTT. This chain connects TRBV12-3 or TRBV12-4 to TRBJ2-2; tentatively, D is TRBD1 (6 bases). V was shortened by 5 bases and J by 1 base, with 11 bases between the two germline ends. This CDR3 is 15 amino acids long.

This clonotype showed up many times. The rearrangement links TRBV20-1 to TRBJ2-7; D gene unclear. Trimming cost V 0 bases and J 0 bases, with 12 bases left between them. Germline lookup yields CDR1 DFQATT and CDR2 SNEGSKA (reference sequence). The CDR3 length is 15 residues. In DNA, the CDR3 is TGCAGTGCTAGAGATCGCGGCCCTAGCTCCTACGAGCAGTACTTC. This sequence encodes CSARDRGPSSYEQYF.

The chain employs TRBV5-1 and TRBJ2-2; maybe TRBD2 (5 bases). The V end was cut by 6 bases, the J end by 7 bases, with 19 bases between. This CDR3 has 15 amino acids. The germline V gene has CDR1 SGHRS and CDR2 YFSETQ. In nucleotides, the CDR3 is TGCGCCAGCACCATGAGCGGCTTAAGTGACGGGGAGCTGTTTTTT. Encoded protein: CASTMSGLSDGELFF.

This clonotype was found many times. The chain has TRBV20-1 and TRBJ2-5; D possibly matches TRBD1 or TRBD2 (5 bases each). The germline V gene has CDR1 DFQATT and CDR2 SNEGSKA (reference sequence). The V end lost 2 bases, the J end lost 0 bases, and 13 bases lay between the germline ends. The CDR3 extends over 15 amino acids. This CDR3 reads CSARSVGAHQETQYF. CDR3 DNA: TGCAGTGCTAGATCGGTCGGGGCCCACCAAGAGACCCAGTACTTC.

This clonotype has at least ten counts. This chain connects TRBV20-1 to TRBJ2-7; 9 bases align to TRBD2. J gave up 7 bases and V 3 bases, and 10 bases lay outside the gene matches. Germline CDR1 reads DFQATT; CDR2 reads SNEGSKA (reference sequence). This CDR3 region has 14 residues. The CDR3 loop is CSARLAGGPWEQYF. The CDR3 DNA follows: TGCAGTGCTAGGCTGGCGGGAGGGCCGTGGGAGCAGTACTTC.

Many counts were recorded for this clonotype. The V gene is TRBV20-1, the J gene TRBJ2-2; TRBD1 aligns across 9 bases. After removal of 0 bases from V and 3 bases from J, the junction contained 5 bases not matched to a gene. The CDR3 has 16 residues. Germline values: CDR1 DFQATT, CDR2 SNEGSKA (reference sequence). The CDR3 protein is CSARDETGGDTGELFF. CDR3 DNA sequence: TGCAGTGCTAGAGATGAGACAGGGGGGGACACCGGGGAGCTGTTTTTT.

This clonotype was seen repeatedly, ten times or more. The chain carries TRBV5-1 and TRBJ2-2, with D unresolved. The CDR3 covers 16 residues. The germline V gene has CDR1 SGHRS and CDR2 YFSETQ. V lost 0 bases and J lost 6, with 15 bases in between. The CDR3 spells CASSLGTVFWAGELFF. As DNA, the CDR3 is TGCGCCAGCAGCTTGGGAACAGTCTTTTGGGCCGGGGAGCTGTTTTTT. Together with reference TRBV5-1 and TRBJ2-2, the CDR3 gives the full variable domain: KAGVTQTPRYLIKTRGQQVTLSCSPISGHRSVSWYQQTPGQGLQFLFEYFSETQRNKGNFPGRFSGRQFSNSRSEMNVSTLELGDSALYLCASSLGTVFWAGELFFGEGSRLTVL.

Many counts were recorded for this clonotype. The chain combines TRBV5-6 with TRBJ2-7; D is unresolved. Per germline, CDR1 SGHDT and CDR2 YYEEEE. Trimming stripped 1 base from V and 1 base from J, with 9 bases between. The CDR3 length is 14 residues. The CDR3 loop reads CASSLSGLSYEQYF. The CDR3 DNA is TGTGCCAGCAGCTTGTCTGGCCTTTCCTACGAGCAGTACTTC.